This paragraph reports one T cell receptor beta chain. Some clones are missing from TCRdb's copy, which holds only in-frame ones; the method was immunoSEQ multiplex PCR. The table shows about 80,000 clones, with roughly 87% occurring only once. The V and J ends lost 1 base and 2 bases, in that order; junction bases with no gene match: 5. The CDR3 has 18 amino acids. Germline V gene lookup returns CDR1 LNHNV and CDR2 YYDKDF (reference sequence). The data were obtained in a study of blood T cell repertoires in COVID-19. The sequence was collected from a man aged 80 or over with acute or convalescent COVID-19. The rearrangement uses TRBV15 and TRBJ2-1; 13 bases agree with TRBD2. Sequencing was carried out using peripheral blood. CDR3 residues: CATSRAGTSGTTYNEQFF. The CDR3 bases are TGTGCCACCAGCAGAGCAGGGACTAGCGGGACGACCTACAATGAGCAGTTCTTC.